Listed here are 10 T cell receptor beta chains from one sample, sequenced in a study of beta chain features in type 1 diabetes. What was sequenced were expressed TCRB transcripts, since all of the isolated RNA had been reverse transcribed. The repertoire was sequenced with immunoSEQ multiplex PCR; TCRdb's copy has only in-frame clones and lacks some. The sample has roughly 380,000 clones; around a fifth are singletons. The sample was naive CD4+ T cells from blood. Every receptor here comes from a woman between 18 and 29 years old in good health.

Only a few counts were recorded for this clone. This chain uses TRBV7-3 with TRBJ2-1; 10 nucleotides align to TRBD1. This CDR3 region has 16 residues. Germline-derived CDR1 and CDR2 are SGHTA and FQGTGA. Trimming took 4 bases from V and 2 from J; bases not matched to a gene: 5. Written as DNA, the CDR3 is TGTGCCAGCAGCTCCAGCGGGACAGGGGCCTACAATGAGCAGTTCTTC. This encodes CASSSSGTGAYNEQFF.

V gene TRBV18 combines with J gene TRBJ2-5; no clear D gene. The CDR3 totals 13 residues. Trimming took off 5 bases at V and 2 bases at J, with 9 bases between the two ends. CDR1 KGHSH and CDR2 LQKENI come from the germline V gene. Here the CDR3 DNA reads TGTGCCAGCTCATCTCGCAGACAAGAGACCCAGTACTTC. This sequence encodes CASSSRRQETQYF.

The chain is built from TRBV25-1 and TRBJ2-5; weak D call: TRBD1 (6 bases). CDR3 length: 14 residues. Germline V gene lookup returns CDR1 MGHDK and CDR2 SYGVNS. Deletions cut 4 bases from V and 7 bases from J, with 16 bases between. CDR3 region: CASSAQGHAATQYF. The CDR3, as DNA: TGTGCCAGCAGTGCTCAGGGGCACGCCGCGACCCAGTACTTC. The entire variable domain, with the rest obtained from reference TRBV25-1 and TRBJ2-5, is as follows: EADIYQTPRYLVIGTGKKITLECSQTMGHDKMYWYQQDPGMELHLIHYSYGVNSTEKGDLSSESTVSRIRTEHFPLTLESARPSHTSQYLCASSAQGHAATQYFGPGTRLLVL.

This clone turned up a few times. This chain links TRBV2 with TRBJ1-1, with 9 bases aligning to TRBD1. CDR3 size: 14 residues. CDR1 and CDR2 from the germline V gene are SNHLY and FYNNEI. J gave up 6 bases and V 9 bases, and 11 bases lay outside the gene matches. CDR3 nucleotides: TGTGCCAGTAGCCAGGAACAGGGGGCCTCTGAAGCTTTCTTT. This encodes CASSQEQGASEAFF.

This sequence joins TRBV4-2 and TRBJ1-2; D is ambiguous. Germline V CDR1 and CDR2: LGHNA, YNFKEQ. V lost 1 base and J 4 bases, leaving 16 bases between the germline ends. This CDR3 comprises 16 residues. The CDR3 DNA follows: TGTGCCAGCAGCCAAGCCAGAGACGTTGACTTCTATGGCTACACCTTC. It encodes CASSQARDVDFYGYTF.

This clone has just one count. Here the CDR3 omits its conserved ending phenylalanine or tryptophan, so a read error is the likely source. The chain carries TRBV29-1 and TRBJ1-1, with D maybe TRBD1 (5 bases). The CDR3 is 13 residues long. Germline assignment: CDR1 SQVTM and CDR2 ANQGSEA. The V end was cut by 7 bases, the J end by 0 bases, with 12 bases between. CDR3 protein: CSAARGLNTEAFV. The CDR3 DNA is TGCAGCGCTGCGAGGGGACTGAACACTGAAGCTTTCGTT.

The chain combines TRBV7-9 with TRBJ2-7; 12 positions agree with TRBD2. V dropped 7 bases and J dropped 3; count of bases not matched to a gene: 4. CDR1 is SEHNR and CDR2 is FQNEAQ in the germline V gene (reference sequence). This CDR3 comprises 14 residues. The CDR3 DNA reads as TGTGCCAGCACCCGACTAGCGGGGGACTACGAGCAGTACTTC. Encoded protein: CASTRLAGDYEQYF.

The chain uses TRBV9 and TRBJ2-2, with D tentatively TRBD1 (6 bases). The CDR3 extends over 17 amino acids. V gave up 3 bases and J gave up 4 bases, with 19 bases separating them. CDR1 is SGDLS and CDR2 is YYNGEE in the germline V gene. CDR3 in DNA: TGTGCCAGCAGCGGGGTAATAGGACAGCTGACCACCGGGGAGCTGTTTTTT. Protein sequence: CASSGVIGQLTTGELFF.

The chain links TRBV30 to TRBJ1-1, with D unresolved. Trimming pared 0 bases from V and 10 bases from J, leaving 12 bases between. The CDR3 extends over 12 amino acids. CDR1 is GTSNPN, CDR2 SVGIG, per germline (reference sequence). The CDR3 region is CAWSVSPLGAFF. The CDR3, as DNA: TGTGCCTGGAGTGTCTCCCCTCTAGGAGCTTTCTTT. The entire variable domain, with the rest obtained from reference TRBV30 and TRBJ1-1, is as follows: SQTIHQWPATLVQPVGSPLSLECTVEGTSNPNLYWYRQAAGRGLQLLFYSVGIGQISSEVPQNLSASRPQDRQFILSSKKLLLSDSGFYLCAWSVSPLGAFFGQGTRLTVV.

This CDR3 reads CASSPGQGREKLFF. DNA of the CDR3: TGCGCCAGCAGCCCCGGACAGGGCCGAGAAAAACTGTTTTTT. The chain joins TRBV4-3 to TRBJ1-4; TRBD1 aligns across 8 bases. Germline values: CDR1 LGHNA, CDR2 YSLEER. The length of the CDR3 is 14 residues. V gave up 4 bases and J gave up 8 bases; unmatched junction bases: 6.